The 31 T cell receptor beta chains below come from one sample, sequenced in a study of pediatric ulcerative colitis (dated by TCRdb to the late 2010s). Libraries were prepared through the immunoSEQ multiplex PCR assay. TCRdb's version of the immuneACCESS table is confined to in-frame rearrangements and falls short of the full clone set. An unresolved V gene accounts for under half of the shortfall where checked; the remainder is of unknown origin. The sample table records around 18,000 clones; 74% of these occur just once. The ten most abundant clones make up over 6.5% of the sample. During colonoscopy, one to two rectal pinch biopsies were obtained for research purposes. Specimen: gut tissue. All receptors come from a boy under 18 with moderate ulcerative colitis.

The V call is TRBV6-4, the J call TRBJ2-3, with TRBD2 identical over 12 bases. This CDR3 has 17 residues. The germline V gene has CDR1 MRHNA and CDR2 SNTAGT. V lost 0 bases and J lost 1; bases outside the gene matches: 2. The CDR3 spells CASSDSTSGSGTDTQYF. CDR3 nucleotides: TGTGCCAGCAGTGACTCGACTAGCGGGAGCGGCACAGATACGCAGTATTTT.

The CDR3 coding sequence is TGTGCCAGCTCAAAGGACAGTTCGGTCGAAAAACTGTTTTTT. Protein: CASSKDSSVEKLFF. The V call is TRBV18, the J call TRBJ1-4, with D tentatively TRBD1 (6 bases). Germline values: CDR1 KGHSH, CDR2 LQKENI. The germline V and J ends were trimmed by 5 bases and 8 bases, with 15 bases remaining between them. The length of the CDR3 is 14 residues.

This clone was seen once. The chain recombines TRBV27 with TRBJ1-3; D gene uncertain. Germline CDR1 MNHEY, CDR2 SMNVEV (reference sequence). The CDR3 spans 15 residues. Trimming stripped 4 bases from V and 4 bases from J, with 14 bases between. In nucleotides, the CDR3 is TGTGCCAGCAGTTCGGGTGGTGCGGAGGGAAACACCATATATTTT. Translation: CASSSGGAEGNTIYF.

DNA for the CDR3: TGTGCCTGGAGACCGTATCTAGGCTACACCTTC. Residues: CAWRPYLGYTF. The gene calls are TRBV30 and TRBJ1-2; the D is unclear. Between the trimmed V and J ends, which lost 3 bases and 8 bases, there was a span of 10 bases. The CDR3 consists of 11 residues. CDR1 is GTSNPN and CDR2 is SVGIG in the germline V gene (reference sequence).

Within the sample, this clone is medium-sized. Mismatch with germline at one junction end may stem from a read error. This chain joins TRBV7-3 and TRBJ1-1; 7 bases agree with TRBD1. This CDR3 spans 17 amino acids. CDR1 and CDR2 from the germline V gene are SGHTA and FQGTGA. CDR3 coding DNA: TGTGCCAGCAGCCCACCATATCTGGGACAGTCTAACATTGAAGCTTTCTTT. The encoded protein is CASSPPYLGQSNIEAFF.

The chain is built from TRBV18 and TRBJ2-3; D is possibly TRBD1 (5 bases). The V gene's germline CDR1 is KGHSH and CDR2 LQKENI. CDR3 size: 17 residues. V was trimmed by 5 bases and J by 4 bases, leaving 22 bases between them. The CDR3 protein is CASSSQFRSWGPDTQYF. The CDR3 nucleotides are TGTGCCAGCTCATCCCAGTTCCGCTCTTGGGGCCCAGATACGCAGTATTTT.

The rearrangement uses TRBV30 and TRBJ2-3; 13 bases match TRBD2. The CDR3 spans 18 residues. Trimming at V came to 0 bases and at J to 3 bases, leaving 9 bases not matched to a gene. Germline V CDR1 and CDR2: GTSNPN, SVGIG (reference sequence). CDR3: CAWSVMGRGLAGTDTQYF. CDR3 in DNA: TGTGCCTGGAGTGTAATGGGCCGGGGACTAGCGGGAACAGATACGCAGTATTTT.

J is TRBJ1-5 and V is TRBV2; D uncertain. The CDR3 totals 11 residues. V lost 4 bases to trimming and J lost 4 bases, with 2 bases between them. Germline loops: CDR1 SNHLY, CDR2 FYNNEI. CDR3 DNA: TGTGCCAGCAGTGGGAATCAGCCCCAGCATTTT. Translation gives CASSGNQPQHF.

The chain is built from TRBV9 and TRBJ2-6; D ambiguous. CDR3 size: 14 residues. Trimming shortened V by 2 bases and J by 2 bases, and 5 bases separated the two germline ends. CDR1 SGDLS and CDR2 YYNGEE come from the germline V gene. CDR3 loop: CASSVLTGANVLTF. The CDR3 DNA reads as TGTGCCAGCAGCGTCCTAACTGGGGCCAACGTCCTGACTTTC. Variable domain in full (rest from reference TRBV9 and TRBJ2-6): DSGVTQTPKHLITATGQRVTLRCSPRSGDLSVYWYQQSLDQGLQFLIQYYNGEERAKGNILERFSAQQFPDLHSELNLSSLELGDSALYFCASSVLTGANVLTFGAGSRLTVL.

This rearrangement joins TRBV6-5 to TRBJ2-7, with D possibly called TRBD1 or TRBD2 (6 bases each). The CDR3 consists of 14 residues. CDR1 is MNHEY and CDR2 is SVGAGI in the germline V gene. With 6 bases removed from V and 2 bases from J, the gap between germline ends came to 14 bases. The CDR3 loop reads CASRPGGRTYEQYF. The DNA of the CDR3 is TGTGCCAGCAGGCCCGGGGGCAGGACCTACGAGCAGTACTTC.

The chain has TRBV7-2 and TRBJ1-1; maybe TRBD1 (6 bases). The V and J ends lost 2 bases and 4 bases respectively, with 17 bases between them. The CDR3 runs to 16 residues. Germline V lookup: CDR1 SGHTA, CDR2 FQGNSA. The CDR3 is CASSLFGGAGGTEAFF. The CDR3 DNA is TGTGCCAGCAGCTTATTTGGGGGCGCGGGGGGCACTGAAGCTTTCTTT.

By proportion, this clone is medium-sized (0.01 to 0.1%). This chain connects TRBV6-6 to TRBJ1-5; D is undetermined. Germline V gene lookup returns CDR1 MNHNY and CDR2 SVGAGI (reference sequence). The CDR3 extends over 13 amino acids. V gave up 2 bases and J gave up 4 bases, with 6 bases separating them. The CDR3 DNA follows: TGTGCCAGCAGTTACCTGGGGAATCAGCCCCAGCATTTT. Translated: CASSYLGNQPQHF.

The V call is TRBV7-6, the J call TRBJ2-7, with D possibly being TRBD2 (5 bases). The CDR3 consists of 13 residues. The V end was cut by 4 bases, the J end by 2 bases, with 9 bases between. Germline V gives CDR1 SGHVS, CDR2 FNYEAQ. The CDR3 DNA is TGTGCCAGCAGCTATTCGGGGACCTACGAGCAGTACTTC. Translating gives CASSYSGTYEQYF.

This clone occurred once. J is TRBJ2-3 and V is TRBV25-1; D remains ambiguous. CDR1 is MGHDK and CDR2 is SYGVNS in the germline V gene. Trimming cost V 7 bases and J 6 bases, with 8 bases left between them. The CDR3 has 11 residues. The CDR3 region is CASMGWDTQYF. In nucleotides, the CDR3 is TGTGCCAGCATGGGGTGGGATACGCAGTATTTT.

This clone has just one count. The V gene is TRBV15, the J gene TRBJ1-2; D is unclear. V lost 5 bases and J lost 0, with 7 bases in between. This CDR3 has 13 residues. Germline CDR1 reads LNHNV; CDR2 reads YYDKDF (reference sequence). The CDR3 nucleotides are TGTGCCACCAGCCCAGCTTCTAACTATGGCTACACCTTC. Its translation: CATSPASNYGYTF.

The rearrangement uses TRBV4-1 and TRBJ2-7; no definite D call. The germline CDR1 and CDR2 sequences are MGHRA and YSYEKL. Trimming cost V 1 base and J 2 bases, with 15 bases left between them. CDR3 length: 16 amino acids. CDR3 region: CASSQVSAGSAYEQYF. The DNA for the CDR3 is TGCGCCAGCAGCCAAGTATCGGCTGGGTCCGCCTACGAGCAGTACTTC.

This chain joins TRBV10-2 and TRBJ1-2; 7 nucleotides align to TRBD1. The CDR3 covers 16 residues. Germline V lookup: CDR1 WSHSY, CDR2 SAAADI. V lost 6 bases and J lost 1; bases outside the gene matches: 11. This CDR3 reads CASSALDRDVNYGYTF. For the CDR3, the DNA is TGCGCCAGCAGCGCACTTGACAGGGACGTTAACTATGGCTACACCTTC.

The DNA for the CDR3 is TGTGCCAGCAGCTTGGGGATCGGACAGAGCCAAGAGACCCAGTACTTC. Translation: CASSLGIGQSQETQYF. The V gene is TRBV5-5, the J gene TRBJ2-5; D might be TRBD1 (6 bases). With 0 bases removed from V and 1 base from J, the gap between germline ends came to 13 bases. The germline gives CDR1 SGHKS, CDR2 YYEKEE (reference sequence). This CDR3 is 16 amino acids long.

There are a few counts of this clone. V is TRBV2 and J is TRBJ1-3; perhaps TRBD1 as D (5 bases). The CDR3 loop spans 15 amino acids. Germline V CDR1 and CDR2: SNHLY, FYNNEI. Between the trimmed V and J ends, which lost 4 bases and 3 bases, there was a span of 13 bases. In DNA, the CDR3 is TGTGCCAGCAGTGCGCAGGGCTTAAGTGGAAACACCATATATTTT. Encoded protein: CASSAQGLSGNTIYF.

J is TRBJ2-5 and V is TRBV27; 8 positions match TRBD1. Germline V gene data show CDR1 as MNHEY and CDR2 as SMNVEV (reference sequence). The CDR3 spans 14 residues. Trimming took 5 bases from V and 1 from J; bases not matched to a gene: 3. The CDR3 loop is CASSIQGGQETQYF. CDR3 DNA sequence: TGTGCCAGCAGTATACAGGGGGGCCAAGAGACCCAGTACTTC.

CDR3 residues: CASSLRPPSSANTGELFF. CDR3 bases: TGTGCCAGCAGCTTACGCCCCCCATCTTCCGCGAACACCGGGGAGCTGTTTTTT. The rearrangement uses TRBV7-3 and TRBJ2-2; D ambiguous. The CDR3 sequence is 18 residues long. V was cut by 2 bases and J by 0 bases, with 16 bases left in between. Germline V gives CDR1 SGHTA, CDR2 FQGTGA.

V gene TRBV25-1 combines with J gene TRBJ1-2; no clear D gene. The CDR3 extends over 13 amino acids. Trimming removed 7 bases from V and 7 bases from J, with 16 bases in between. CDR1 MGHDK and CDR2 SYGVNS come from the germline V gene. The CDR3 loop reads CASILPGSSGYTF. CDR3 in DNA: TGTGCCAGCATCTTACCCGGGAGTAGTGGCTACACCTTC.

This clone was detected a few times. This rearrangement joins TRBV4-1 to TRBJ1-2, with 7 bases fitting TRBD1. Germline V gene data show CDR1 as MGHRA and CDR2 as YSYEKL. The CDR3 extends over 15 amino acids. The ends lost 1 base at V and 4 bases at J; junction bases unmatched: 6. As DNA, the CDR3 is TGCGCCAGCAGCCAAGCGCGGACAGGCACCTATGGCTACACCTTC. This gives the protein CASSQARTGTYGYTF.

About this clone itself: No DNA is shown, since the ends of the CDR3 on it are uncertain; the CDR3 is the one TCRdb lists. The CDR3 sequence: CASAFGAFGNGELFF. The V gene is TRBV12-5, the J gene TRBJ2-2. The CDR3 spans 15 amino acids, including both terminal residues. The germline V gene has CDR1 LGHNT and CDR2 FRNRAP.

The chain links TRBV4-1 to TRBJ1-2; tentatively, D is TRBD1 (5 bases). This CDR3 has 20 residues. Germline V gene lookup returns CDR1 MGHRA and CDR2 YSYEKL. Trimming left V 1 base short and J 2 bases short, with 26 bases between. CDR3 loop: CASSQVWVLQGRGSNYGYTF. CDR3 DNA sequence: TGCGCCAGCAGCCAAGTCTGGGTCCTGCAAGGGAGGGGATCGAACTATGGCTACACCTTC.

The genes are TRBV5-8 and TRBJ2-7; D assignment may be TRBD1 or TRBD2 (6 bases each). Germline V gives CDR1 SGHTS, CDR2 YDEGEE. This CDR3 is built from 16 residues. The V and J ends lost 1 base and 4 bases respectively, with 18 bases between them. The CDR3 region is CASSLLPGAFTYEQYF. CDR3 sequence (DNA): TGTGCCAGCAGCTTGTTGCCGGGGGCATTCACGTACGAGCAGTACTTC.

The chain recombines TRBV5-1 with TRBJ2-5; a weak D match, TRBD2 (6 bases). This CDR3 spans 15 amino acids. Trimming stripped 0 bases from V and 0 bases from J, with 9 bases between. CDR1 and CDR2 (germline): SGHRS, YFSETQ. CDR3 sequence: CASSLVAGNQETQYF. In DNA form, the CDR3 reads TGCGCCAGCAGCTTGGTTGCGGGGAACCAAGAGACCCAGTACTTC.

V gene TRBV7-3 combines with J gene TRBJ2-4; the D gene is possibly TRBD2 (5 bases). The CDR3 contains 14 residues. In germline, CDR1 is SGHTA, CDR2 FQGTGA. Trimming stripped 5 bases from V and 8 bases from J, with 16 bases between. The CDR3 region has the DNA TGTGCCAGCAGCAAGTCTTCTAGCTCGGACATTCAGTACTTC. The encoded protein is CASSKSSSSDIQYF.

V is TRBV2 and J is TRBJ1-4, with D hard to call. Germline CDR1 and CDR2: SNHLY and FYNNEI. Between the trimmed V and J ends, which lost 1 base and 4 bases, there was a span of 7 bases. The CDR3 is 14 amino acids. CDR3 sequence: CASSEGAINEKLFF. CDR3 nucleotides: TGTGCCAGCAGTGAAGGGGCGATTAATGAAAAACTGTTTTTT.

In DNA, the CDR3 is TGTGCCAGCAGTTGGACTAACACAGATACGCAGTATTTT. Its protein product is CASSWTNTDTQYF. The rearrangement joins TRBV6-5 to TRBJ2-3; maybe TRBD2 (6 bases). The CDR3 consists of 13 residues. The V and J ends lost 4 bases and 2 bases respectively, with 7 bases between them. In germline, CDR1 is MNHEY, CDR2 SVGAGI.

This chain joins TRBV11-2 and TRBJ2-2; the D is unclear. The CDR3 has 13 amino acids. The V end was cut by 6 bases, the J end by 3 bases, with 8 bases between. Germline V gene data show CDR1 as SGHAT and CDR2 as FQNNGV. CDR3 residues: CASRRFHTGELFF. The CDR3 region has the DNA TGTGCCAGCAGGCGGTTCCACACCGGGGAGCTGTTTTTT. Based on the CDR3 plus reference TRBV11-2 and TRBJ2-2, the full variable domain is EAGVAQSPRYKIIEKRQSVAFWCNPISGHATLYWYQQILGQGPKLLIQFQNNGVVDDSQLPKDRFSAERLKGVDSTLKIQPAKLEDSAVYLCASRRFHTGELFFGEGSRLTVL.